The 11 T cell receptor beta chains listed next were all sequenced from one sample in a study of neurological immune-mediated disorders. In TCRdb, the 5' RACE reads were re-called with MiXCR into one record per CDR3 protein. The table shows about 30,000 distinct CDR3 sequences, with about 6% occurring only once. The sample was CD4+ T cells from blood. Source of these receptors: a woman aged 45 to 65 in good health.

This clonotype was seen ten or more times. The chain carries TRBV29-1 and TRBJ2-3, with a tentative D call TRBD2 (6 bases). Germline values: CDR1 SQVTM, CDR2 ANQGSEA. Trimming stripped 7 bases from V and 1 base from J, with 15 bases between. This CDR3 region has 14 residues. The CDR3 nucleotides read TGCAGCGCCGTACGGGGGTTCGGCACAGATACGCAGTATTTT. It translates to CSAVRGFGTDTQYF.

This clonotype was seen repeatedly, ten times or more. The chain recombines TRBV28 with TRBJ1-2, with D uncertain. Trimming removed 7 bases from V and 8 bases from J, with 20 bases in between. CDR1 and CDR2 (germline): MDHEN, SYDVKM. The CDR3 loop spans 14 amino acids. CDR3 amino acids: CASTPLRDSPGYTF. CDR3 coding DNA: TGTGCCAGCACCCCCCTTAGGGATTCGCCAGGCTACACCTTC.

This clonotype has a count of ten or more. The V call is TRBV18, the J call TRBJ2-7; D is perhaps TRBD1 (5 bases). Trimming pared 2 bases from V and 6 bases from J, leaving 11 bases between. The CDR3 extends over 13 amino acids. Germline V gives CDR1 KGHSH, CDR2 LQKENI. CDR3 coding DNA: TGTGCCAGCTCACCAGGGGCAGTTGGCGAGCAGTACTTC. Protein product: CASSPGAVGEQYF.

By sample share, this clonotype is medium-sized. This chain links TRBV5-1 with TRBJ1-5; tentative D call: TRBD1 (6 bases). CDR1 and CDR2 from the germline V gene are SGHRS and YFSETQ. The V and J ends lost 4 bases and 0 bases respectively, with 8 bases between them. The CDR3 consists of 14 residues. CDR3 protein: CASSPGDSNQPQHF. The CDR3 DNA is TGCGCCAGCAGCCCAGGGGATAGCAATCAGCCCCAGCATTTT.

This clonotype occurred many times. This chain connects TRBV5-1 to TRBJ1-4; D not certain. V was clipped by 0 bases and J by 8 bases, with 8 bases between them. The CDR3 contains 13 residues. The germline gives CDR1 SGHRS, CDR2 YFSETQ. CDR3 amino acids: CASSLGRLEKLFF. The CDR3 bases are TGCGCCAGCAGCTTGGGACGGTTAGAAAAACTGTTTTTT.

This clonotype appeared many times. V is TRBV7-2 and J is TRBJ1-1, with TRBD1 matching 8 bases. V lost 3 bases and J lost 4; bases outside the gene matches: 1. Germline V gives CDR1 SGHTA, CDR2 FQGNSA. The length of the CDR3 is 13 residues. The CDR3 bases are TGTGCCAGCAGCTTCCAGGGGGCCACTGAAGCTTTCTTT. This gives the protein CASSFQGATEAFF.

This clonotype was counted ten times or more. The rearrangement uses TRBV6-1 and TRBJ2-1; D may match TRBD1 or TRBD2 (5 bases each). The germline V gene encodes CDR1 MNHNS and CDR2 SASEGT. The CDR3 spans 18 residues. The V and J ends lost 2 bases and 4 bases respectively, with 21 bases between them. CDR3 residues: CASSERGDSSILYNEQFF. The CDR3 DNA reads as TGTGCCAGCAGTGAAAGGGGAGATTCTAGCATACTATACAATGAGCAGTTCTTC.

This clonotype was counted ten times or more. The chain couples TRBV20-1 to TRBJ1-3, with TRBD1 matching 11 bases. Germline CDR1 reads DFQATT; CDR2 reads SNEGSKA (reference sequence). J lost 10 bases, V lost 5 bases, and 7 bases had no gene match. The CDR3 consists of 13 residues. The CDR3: CSAPGTGGSTIYF. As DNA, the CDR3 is TGCAGTGCTCCCGGGACAGGGGGTTCGACCATATATTTT.

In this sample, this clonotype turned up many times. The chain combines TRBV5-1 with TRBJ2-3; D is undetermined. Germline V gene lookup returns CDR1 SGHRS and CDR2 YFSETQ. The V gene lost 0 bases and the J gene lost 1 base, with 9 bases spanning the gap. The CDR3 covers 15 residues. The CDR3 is CASSLGTFGTDTQYF. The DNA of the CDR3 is TGCGCCAGCAGCTTGGGCACATTTGGCACAGATACGCAGTATTTT.

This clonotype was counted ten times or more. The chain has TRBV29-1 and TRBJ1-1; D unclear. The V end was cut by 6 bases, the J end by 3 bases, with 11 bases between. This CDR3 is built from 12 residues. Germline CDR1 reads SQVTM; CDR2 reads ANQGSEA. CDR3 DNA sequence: TGCAGCGTCGTTGTGACGGACACTGAAGCTTTCTTT. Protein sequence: CSVVVTDTEAFF.

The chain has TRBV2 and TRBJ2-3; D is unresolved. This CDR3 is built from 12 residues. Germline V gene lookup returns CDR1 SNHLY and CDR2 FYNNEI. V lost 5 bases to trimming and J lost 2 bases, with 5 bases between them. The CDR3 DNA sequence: TGTGCCAGCAGTATGACCACAGATACGCAGTATTTT. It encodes CASSMTTDTQYF.